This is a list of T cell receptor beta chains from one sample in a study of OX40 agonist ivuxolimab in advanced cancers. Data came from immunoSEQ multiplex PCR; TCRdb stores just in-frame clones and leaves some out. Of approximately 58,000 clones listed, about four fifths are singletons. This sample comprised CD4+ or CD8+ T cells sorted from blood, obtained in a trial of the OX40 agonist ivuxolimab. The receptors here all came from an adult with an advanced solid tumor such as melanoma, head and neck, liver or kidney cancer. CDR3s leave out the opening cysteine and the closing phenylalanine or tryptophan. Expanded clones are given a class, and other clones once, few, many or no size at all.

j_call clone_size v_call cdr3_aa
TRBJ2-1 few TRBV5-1 ASSSGQGRSEQF
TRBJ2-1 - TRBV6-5 ASRQGLAAGNEQF
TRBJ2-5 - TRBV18 ASSSADETQY
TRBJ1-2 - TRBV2 ASSAGIGYT
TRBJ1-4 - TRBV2 ASRTGEKLF
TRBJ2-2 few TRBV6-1 ASSEAGGELF
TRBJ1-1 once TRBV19 ASSITGETEAF
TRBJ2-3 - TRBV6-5 ASSLAGGQSTQY
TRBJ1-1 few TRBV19 ASSIRSEAF
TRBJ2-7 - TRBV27 ASSRLWDEERERYEQY
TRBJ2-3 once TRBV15 ATSRLDFFTQY
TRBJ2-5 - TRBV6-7 ASSTKTQY
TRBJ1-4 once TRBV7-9 ASSLAYNEKLF
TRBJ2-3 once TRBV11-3 ASSFTTTDTQY
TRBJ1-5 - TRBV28 ASSPGFQPQH
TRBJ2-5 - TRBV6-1 ASRWHGEETQY
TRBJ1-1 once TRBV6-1 ASSGARQGAKTEAF
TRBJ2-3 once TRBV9 ASSVEQGRTDTQY
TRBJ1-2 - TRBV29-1 SVDGQGLNYGYT
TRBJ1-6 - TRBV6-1 ASSGARGEVNSPLH
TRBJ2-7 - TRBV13 ASSLKQGAHWY
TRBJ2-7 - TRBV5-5 ASSVGQGNTYEQY
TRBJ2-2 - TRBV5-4 ASSFGTGGFNTGELF
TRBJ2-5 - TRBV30 AWGTSGEETQY
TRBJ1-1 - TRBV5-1 ASSVGTANTEAF
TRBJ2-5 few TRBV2 ASRSTNEETQY
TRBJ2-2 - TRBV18 ASSPFTGELF
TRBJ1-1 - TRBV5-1 ASSNVGQNTEAF
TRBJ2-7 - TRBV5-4 ASRITVHSYEQY
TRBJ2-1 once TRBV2 ASSDSLAGVHNEQF
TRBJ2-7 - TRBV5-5 ASSLRYVSSYEQY